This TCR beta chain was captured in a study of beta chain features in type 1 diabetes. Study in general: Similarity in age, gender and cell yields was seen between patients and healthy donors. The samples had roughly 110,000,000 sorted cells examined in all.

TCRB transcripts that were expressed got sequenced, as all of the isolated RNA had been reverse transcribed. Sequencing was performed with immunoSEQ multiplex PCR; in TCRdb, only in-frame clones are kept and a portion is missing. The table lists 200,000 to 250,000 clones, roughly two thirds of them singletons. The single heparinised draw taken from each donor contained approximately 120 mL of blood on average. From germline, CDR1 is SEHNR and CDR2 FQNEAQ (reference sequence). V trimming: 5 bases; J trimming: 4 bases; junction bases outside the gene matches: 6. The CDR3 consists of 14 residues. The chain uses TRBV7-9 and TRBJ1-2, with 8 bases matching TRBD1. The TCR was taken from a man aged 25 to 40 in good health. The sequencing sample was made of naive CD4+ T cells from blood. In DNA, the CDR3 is TGTGCCAGCAGCCTCGGGACAGGACCCTATGGCTACACCTTC. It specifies CASSLGTGPYGYTF.